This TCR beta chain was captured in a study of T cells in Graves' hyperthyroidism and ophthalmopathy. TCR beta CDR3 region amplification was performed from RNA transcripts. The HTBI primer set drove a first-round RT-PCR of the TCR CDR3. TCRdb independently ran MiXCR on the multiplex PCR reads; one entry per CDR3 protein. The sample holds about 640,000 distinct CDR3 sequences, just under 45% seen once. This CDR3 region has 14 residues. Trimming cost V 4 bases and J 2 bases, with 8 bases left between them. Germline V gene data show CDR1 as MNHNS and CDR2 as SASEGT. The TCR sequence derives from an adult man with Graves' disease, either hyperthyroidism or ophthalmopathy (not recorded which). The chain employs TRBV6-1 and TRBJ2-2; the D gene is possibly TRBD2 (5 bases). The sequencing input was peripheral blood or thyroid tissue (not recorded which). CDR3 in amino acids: CASSGLANTGELFF. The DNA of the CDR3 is TGTGCCAGCAGTGGCCTAGCTAACACCGGGGAGCTGTTTTTT.